This T cell receptor beta chain was found in a study of cytomegalovirus exposure and HLA in healthy donors. With 60 Vbeta and 13 Jbeta primers, the PCR was carried out. Generated by immunoSEQ multiplex PCR, the TCRdb table keeps only in-frame clones and is missing some. Here the sample spans just over 150,000 clones, nearly 80% being singletons. In the case of this clone: The target antigen is unknown.

The study's findings and limits: Certain sequence variants were highly shared and formed a cluster, and this cluster was likely a sequencing artifact.

The sequenced material came from PBMCs. The sequence was obtained from a woman in her forties in good health and CMV-seronegative.

The CDR3 protein is CASSHRGRTDTQYF. Here the CDR3 DNA reads TGCGCCAGCAGTCACAGGGGGCGCACAGATACGCAGTATTTT. The rearrangement joins TRBV10-2 to TRBJ2-3; 9 nucleotides align to TRBD1. V shed 5 bases, J shed 1 base, and the junction held 1 base outside the gene matches. The CDR3 consists of 14 residues. Germline CDR1 and CDR2: WSHSY and SAAADI.